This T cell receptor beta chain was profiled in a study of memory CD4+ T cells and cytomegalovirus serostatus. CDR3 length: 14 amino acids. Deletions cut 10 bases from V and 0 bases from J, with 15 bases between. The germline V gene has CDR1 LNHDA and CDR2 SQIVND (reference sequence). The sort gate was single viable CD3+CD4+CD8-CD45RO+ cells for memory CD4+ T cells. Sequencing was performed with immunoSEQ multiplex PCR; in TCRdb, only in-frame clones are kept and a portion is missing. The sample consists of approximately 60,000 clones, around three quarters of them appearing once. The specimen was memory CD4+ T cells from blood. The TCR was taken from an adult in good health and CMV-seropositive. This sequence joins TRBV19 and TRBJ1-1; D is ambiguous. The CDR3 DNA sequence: TGTGCCACAAGTCAAGGCTCCATGAACACTGAAGCTTTCTTT. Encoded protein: CATSQGSMNTEAFF.